One sample yielded the 10 T cell receptor beta chains listed below, sequenced in a study of blood T cell repertoires in COVID-19. Libraries were prepared by immunoSEQ multiplex PCR; TCRdb keeps only in-frame clonotypes and omits some of them. Of approximately 170,000 clones detected, more than 80% appear once; the ten largest clones hold about an eighth. Sample: PBMCs or T cells enriched from blood (not recorded which). Receptor source: a man aged 45-60 years who had recovered from COVID-19.

The chain has TRBV28 and TRBJ2-2; possible D gene TRBD1, 6 bases. Germline V gene lookup returns CDR1 MDHEN and CDR2 SYDVKM. CDR3 length equals 15 residues. Trimming cost V 5 bases and J 1 base, with 11 bases left between them. CDR3 sequence reads: CASSLGHLNTGELFF. In DNA, the CDR3 is TGTGCCAGCAGTCTGGGACACCTGAACACCGGGGAGCTGTTTTTT.

The chain couples TRBV11-1 to TRBJ1-2; no clear D gene. Trimming left V 4 bases short and J 5 bases short, with 11 bases between. Germline V gene lookup returns CDR1 SGHAT and CDR2 FQDESV (reference sequence). This CDR3 is 13 amino acids long. The CDR3 DNA sequence: TGTGCCAGCAGCTACCGGGGAGGGTATGGCTACACCTTC. Amino acid sequence: CASSYRGGYGYTF.

The DNA for the CDR3 is TGTGCCAGTAGTCCCCCAGACAGGGGTGGGGGCTACACCTTC. It encodes CASSPPDRGGGYTF. The chain recombines TRBV19 with TRBJ1-2, with 8 bases aligning to TRBD1. This CDR3 has 14 amino acids. V lost 5 bases and J lost 8; bases outside the gene matches: 10. Per germline, CDR1 LNHDA and CDR2 SQIVND (reference sequence). Together with reference TRBV19 and TRBJ1-2, the CDR3 gives the full variable domain: DGGITQSPKYLFRKEGQNVTLSCEQNLNHDAMYWYRQDPGQGLRLIYYSQIVNDFQKGDIAEGYSVSREKKESFPLTVTSAQKNPTAFYLCASSPPDRGGGYTFGSGTRLTVV.

CDR3 bases: TGTGCCAGCAGCCGTGACAGGGTCCTGACCACTGAAGCTTTCTTT. Translated, it gives CASSRDRVLTTEAFF. V usage is TRBV7-2 and J usage is TRBJ1-1; 7 bases agree with TRBD1. The CDR3 is 15 amino acids. The trim removed 5 bases at V and 4 bases at J, leaving 10 bases unmatched. From germline, CDR1 is SGHTA and CDR2 FQGNSA.

The chain is built from TRBV5-1 and TRBJ1-1; tentatively, D is TRBD1 (6 bases). CDR3 size: 14 residues. V shed 0 bases and J shed 5 bases, with 11 bases lying between them. In germline, CDR1 is SGHRS, CDR2 YFSETQ. This CDR3 is CASSLAGGRTEAFF. CDR3 nucleotides: TGCGCCAGCAGCTTGGCGGGGGGCCGAACTGAAGCTTTCTTT.

The rearrangement uses TRBV3-1 (or the pseudogene TRBV3-2) and TRBJ2-3; D may be TRBD2 (6 bases). CDR3 size: 17 residues. Germline assignment: CDR1 LGHDT and CDR2 YNNKEL (reference sequence). Trimming pared 1 base from V and 6 bases from J, leaving 20 bases between. The CDR3 bases are TGTGCCAGCAGCCAAGGAAAGATTGCGGGACGTCCGGATACGCAGTATTTT. It is translated as CASSQGKIAGRPDTQYF.

This clone has ten or more counts. The V gene is TRBV6-2 or TRBV6-3, the J gene TRBJ1-1; TRBD1 matches 8 bases. The CDR3 loop spans 16 amino acids. The ends lost 0 bases at V and 5 bases at J; junction bases unmatched: 8. Germline CDR1 reads MNHEY; CDR2 reads SVGEGT. This CDR3 reads CASSYSKDRGQTEAFF. The CDR3 DNA follows: TGTGCCAGCAGTTACTCGAAAGACAGGGGTCAAACTGAAGCTTTCTTT.

The chain uses TRBV24-1 and TRBJ2-7; the match to TRBD2 covers 7 bases. J gave up 0 bases and V 4 bases, and 5 bases lay outside the gene matches. Germline loops: CDR1 KGHDR, CDR2 SFDVKD. The CDR3 totals 15 residues. The DNA for the CDR3 is TGTGCCACCAGTGAGGCAGGGAGGGACTCCTACGAGCAGTACTTC. Its translation is CATSEAGRDSYEQYF.

The V call is TRBV12-3 or TRBV12-4, the J call TRBJ1-3; D is unresolved. This CDR3 is 12 amino acids long. V was trimmed by 5 bases and J by 3 bases, leaving 5 bases between them. DNA for the CDR3: TGTGCCAGCAGTCTACGTGGAAACACCATATATTTT. Protein sequence: CASSLRGNTIYF.

The gene calls are TRBV3-1 (or the pseudogene TRBV3-2) and TRBJ2-5; perhaps TRBD2 as D (5 bases). The CDR3 sequence is 15 residues long. V was shortened by 4 bases and J by 5 bases, with 17 bases between the two germline ends. Germline CDR1 reads LGHDT; CDR2 reads YNNKEL (reference sequence). For the CDR3, the DNA is TGTGCCAGCAGCCTATTAGGGAGAGGGTTGGAGACCCAGTACTTC. Residues: CASSLLGRGLETQYF.